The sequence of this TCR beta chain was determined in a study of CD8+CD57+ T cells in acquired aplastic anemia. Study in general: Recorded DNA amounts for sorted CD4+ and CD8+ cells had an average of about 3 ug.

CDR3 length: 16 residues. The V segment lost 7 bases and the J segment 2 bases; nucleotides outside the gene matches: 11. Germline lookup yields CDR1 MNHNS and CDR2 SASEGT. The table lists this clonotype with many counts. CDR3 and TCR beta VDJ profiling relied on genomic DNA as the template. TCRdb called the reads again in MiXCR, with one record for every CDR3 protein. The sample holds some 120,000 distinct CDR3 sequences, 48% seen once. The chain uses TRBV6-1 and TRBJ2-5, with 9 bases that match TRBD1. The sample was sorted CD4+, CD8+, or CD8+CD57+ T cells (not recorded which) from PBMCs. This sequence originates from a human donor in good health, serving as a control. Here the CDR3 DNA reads TGTGCCAGCAACCCGTACCCGGGACAGGGTCAAGAGACCCAGTACTTC. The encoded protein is CASNPYPGQGQETQYF.